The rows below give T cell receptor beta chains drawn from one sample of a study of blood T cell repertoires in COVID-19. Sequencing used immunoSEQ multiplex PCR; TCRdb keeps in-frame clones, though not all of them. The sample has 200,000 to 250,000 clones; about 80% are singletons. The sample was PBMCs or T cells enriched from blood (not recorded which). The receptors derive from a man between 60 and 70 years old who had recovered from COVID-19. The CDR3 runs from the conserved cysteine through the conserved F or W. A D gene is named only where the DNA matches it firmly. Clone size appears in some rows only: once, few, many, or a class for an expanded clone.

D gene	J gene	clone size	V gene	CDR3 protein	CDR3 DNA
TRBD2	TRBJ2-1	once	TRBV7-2	CASSCDGLAGTCEQFF	TGTGCCAGCAGCTGCGATGGACTAGCGGGGACTTGCGAGCAGTTCTTC
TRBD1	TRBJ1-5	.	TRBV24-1	CATSGTGGNQPQHF	TGTGCCACCAGCGGGACAGGTGGCAATCAGCCCCAGCATTTT
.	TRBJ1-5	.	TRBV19	CASSTGQSGGNQPQHF	TGTGCCAGTAGTACAGGACAGTCCGGTGGCAATCAGCCCCAGCATTTT
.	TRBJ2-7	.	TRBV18	CASSPSTYEQYF	TGTGCCAGCTCACCGAGTACCTACGAGCAGTACTTC
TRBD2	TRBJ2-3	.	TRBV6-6	CASSYDERGSTDTQYF	TGTGCCAGCAGTTACGACGAGCGGGGGAGCACAGATACGCAGTATTTT
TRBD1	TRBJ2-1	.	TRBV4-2	CASSQQQGWQFF	TGTGCCAGCAGCCAACAACAGGGGTGGCAGTTCTTC
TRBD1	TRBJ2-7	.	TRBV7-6	CASSWGQGGAYEQYF	TGTGCCAGCAGCTGGGGACAGGGAGGGGCCTACGAGCAGTACTTC
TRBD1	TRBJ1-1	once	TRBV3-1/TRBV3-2	CASSQGLSQGTREF	TGTGCCAGCAGCCAAGGTCTGTCACAGGGGACCCGGGAATTT
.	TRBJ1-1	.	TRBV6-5	CASSYSWQGNTEAFF	TGTGCCAGCAGTTACTCGTGGCAGGGGAACACTGAAGCTTTCTTT
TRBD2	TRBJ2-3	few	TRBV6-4	CASSTSGQNTDTQYF	TGTGCCAGCAGTACTAGCGGCCAGAACACAGATACGCAGTATTTT
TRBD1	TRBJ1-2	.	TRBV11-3	CASSGTGGTGYTF	TGTGCCAGCAGCGGGACAGGGGGCACGGGCTACACCTTC
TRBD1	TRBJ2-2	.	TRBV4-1	CASSQDNRGRTGELFF	TGCGCCAGCAGCCAAGATAACAGGGGGCGTACCGGGGAGCTGTTTTTT
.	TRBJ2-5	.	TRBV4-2	CASSQVSGETQYF	TGTGCCAGCAGCCAAGTTAGTGGAGAGACCCAGTACTTC
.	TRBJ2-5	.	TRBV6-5	CASSYSAGREGTQYF	TGTGCCAGCAGTTACTCGGCAGGTAGAGAGGGGACCCAGTACTTC
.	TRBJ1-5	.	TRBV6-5	CASSLYRDEPQHF	TGTGCCAGCAGCCTCTACAGGGATGAGCCCCAGCATTTT
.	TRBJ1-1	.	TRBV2	CASKGREAMNTEAFF	TGTGCCAGCAAGGGCAGGGAGGCCATGAACACTGAAGCTTTCTTT
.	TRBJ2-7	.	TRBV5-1	CASSPMGVLEQYF	TGCGCCAGCAGCCCGATGGGAGTTCTCGAGCAGTACTTC
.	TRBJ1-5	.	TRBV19	CASSLTVFQPQHF	TGTGCCAGTAGTTTGACAGTTTTCCAGCCCCAGCATTTT
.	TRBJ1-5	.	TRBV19	CASSMGSQPGDQPQHF	TGTGCCAGTAGTATGGGATCCCAACCAGGGGATCAGCCCCAGCATTTT
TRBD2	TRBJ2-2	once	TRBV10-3	CAIRPAGTSNTGELFF	TGTGCCATCAGACCAGCGGGAACCTCGAACACCGGGGAGCTGTTTTTT
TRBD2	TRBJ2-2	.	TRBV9	CASSVVSSGGGELFF	TGTGCCAGCAGCGTAGTTTCTAGCGGTGGCGGGGAGCTGTTTTTT
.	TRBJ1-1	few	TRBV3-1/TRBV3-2	CASSQVSQGLGAFF	TGTGCCAGCAGCCAAGTCTCACAGGGTCTCGGAGCTTTCTTT
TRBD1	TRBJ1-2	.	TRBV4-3	CASSREGQGGYGYTF	TGCGCCAGCAGCCGGGAGGGACAGGGCGGCTATGGCTACACCTTC
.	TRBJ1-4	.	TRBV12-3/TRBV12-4	CASSQGLGKLFF	TGTGCCAGCAGTCAAGGACTGGGGAAACTGTTTTTT
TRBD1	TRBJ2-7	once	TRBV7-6	CASSLGLSGQGDYEQYF	TGTGCCAGCAGCTTAGGATTGTCAGGACAGGGGGACTACGAGCAGTACTTC
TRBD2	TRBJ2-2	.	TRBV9	CASSVRGGGTGELFF	TGTGCCAGCAGCGTTCGGGGGGGCGGCACCGGGGAGCTGTTTTTT
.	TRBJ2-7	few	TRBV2	CASSSDRSYEQYF	TGTGCCAGCAGTTCGGACAGATCTTACGAGCAGTACTTC
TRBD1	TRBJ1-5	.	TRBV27	CASSRDRGDQPQHF	TGTGCCAGCAGTAGAGACAGGGGAGATCAGCCCCAGCATTTT
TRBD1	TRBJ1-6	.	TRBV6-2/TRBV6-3	CASSYLGTGLGSPLHF	TGTGCCAGCAGTTACCTGGGGACAGGGCTAGGATCACCCCTCCACTTT
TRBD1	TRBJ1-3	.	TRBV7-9	CASSSTGFSGNTIYF	TGTGCCAGCAGCTCGACAGGGTTCTCTGGAAACACCATATATTTT
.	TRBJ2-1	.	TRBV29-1	CSGQSSYNEQFF	TGCAGCGGGCAAAGCTCCTACAATGAGCAGTTCTTC
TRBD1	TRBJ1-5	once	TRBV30	CAWSVKGARGNQPQHF	TGTGCCTGGAGTGTAAAGGGGGCAAGGGGTAATCAGCCCCAGCATTTT
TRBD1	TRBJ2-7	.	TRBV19	CASSSNRQGPREQYF	TGTGCCAGTAGTTCGAATCGACAGGGGCCTAGAGAGCAGTACTTC
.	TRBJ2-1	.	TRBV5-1	CASTSVPATNEQFF	TGCGCCAGCACGTCAGTGCCAGCGACCAATGAGCAGTTCTTC
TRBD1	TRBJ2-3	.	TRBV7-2	CASSFDRASTDTQYF	TGTGCCAGCAGCTTCGACAGGGCAAGCACAGATACGCAGTATTTT
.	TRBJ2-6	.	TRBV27	CASSLTVSGANVLTF	TGTGCCAGCAGTTTAACTGTCTCTGGGGCCAACGTCCTGACTTTC
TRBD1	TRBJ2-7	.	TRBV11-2	CASSLVQGVAYEQYF	TGTGCCAGCAGCTTAGTCCAGGGGGTAGCCTACGAGCAGTACTTC